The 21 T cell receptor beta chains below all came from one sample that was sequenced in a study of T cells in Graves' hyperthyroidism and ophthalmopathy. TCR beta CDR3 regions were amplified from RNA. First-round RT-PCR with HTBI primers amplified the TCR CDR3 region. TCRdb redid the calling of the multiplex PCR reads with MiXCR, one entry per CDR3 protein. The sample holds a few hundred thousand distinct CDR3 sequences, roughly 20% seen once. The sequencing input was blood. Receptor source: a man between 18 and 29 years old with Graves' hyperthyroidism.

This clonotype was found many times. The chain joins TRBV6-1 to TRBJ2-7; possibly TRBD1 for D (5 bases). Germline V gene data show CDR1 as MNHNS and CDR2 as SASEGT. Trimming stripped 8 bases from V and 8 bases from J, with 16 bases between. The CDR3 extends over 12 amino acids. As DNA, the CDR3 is TGTGCCAGCGCACCCGACAGTCCTAAGCAGTACTTC. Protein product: CASAPDSPKQYF.

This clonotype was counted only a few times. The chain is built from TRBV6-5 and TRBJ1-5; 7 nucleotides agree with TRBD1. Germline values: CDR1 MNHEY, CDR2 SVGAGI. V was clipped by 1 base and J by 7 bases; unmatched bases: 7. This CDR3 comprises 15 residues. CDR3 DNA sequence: TGTGCCAGCAGTTACTGGTCAGGGGGAGGACAGCCCCAGCATTTT. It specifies CASSYWSGGGQPQHF.

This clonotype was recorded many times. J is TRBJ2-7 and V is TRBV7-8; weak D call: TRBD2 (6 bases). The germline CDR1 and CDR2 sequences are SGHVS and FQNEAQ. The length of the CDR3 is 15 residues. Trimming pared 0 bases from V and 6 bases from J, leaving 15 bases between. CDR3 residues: CASSLARGPRGEQYF. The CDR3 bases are TGTGCCAGCAGCTTAGCGCGGGGTCCTCGGGGCGAGCAGTACTTC.

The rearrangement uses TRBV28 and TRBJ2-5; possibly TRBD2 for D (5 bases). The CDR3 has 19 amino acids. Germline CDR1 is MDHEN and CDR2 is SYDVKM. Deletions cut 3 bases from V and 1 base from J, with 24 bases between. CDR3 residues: CASSFSSINGRASQETQYF. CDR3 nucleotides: TGTGCCAGCAGTTTTTCCTCGATTAATGGGCGGGCCTCCCAAGAGACCCAGTACTTC.

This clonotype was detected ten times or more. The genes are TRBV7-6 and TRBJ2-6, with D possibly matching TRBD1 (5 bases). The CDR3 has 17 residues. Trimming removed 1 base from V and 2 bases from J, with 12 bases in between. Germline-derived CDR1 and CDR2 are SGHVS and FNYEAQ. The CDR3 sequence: CASSLEGRATGANVLTF. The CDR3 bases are TGTGCCAGCAGCTTAGAGGGCAGGGCGACTGGGGCCAACGTCCTGACTTTC.

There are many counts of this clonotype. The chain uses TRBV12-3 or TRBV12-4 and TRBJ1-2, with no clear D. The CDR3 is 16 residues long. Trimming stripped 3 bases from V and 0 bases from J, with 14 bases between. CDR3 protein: CASSFDTAVANYGYTF. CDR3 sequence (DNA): TGTGCCAGCAGTTTCGACACCGCGGTGGCTAACTATGGCTACACCTTC.

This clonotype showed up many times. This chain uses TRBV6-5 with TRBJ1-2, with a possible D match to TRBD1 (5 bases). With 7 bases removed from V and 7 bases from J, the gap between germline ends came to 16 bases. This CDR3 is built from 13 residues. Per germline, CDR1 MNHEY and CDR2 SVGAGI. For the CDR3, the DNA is TGTGCCAGCACCGAGGGGAGGGCTGTTGGCTACACCTTC. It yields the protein CASTEGRAVGYTF.

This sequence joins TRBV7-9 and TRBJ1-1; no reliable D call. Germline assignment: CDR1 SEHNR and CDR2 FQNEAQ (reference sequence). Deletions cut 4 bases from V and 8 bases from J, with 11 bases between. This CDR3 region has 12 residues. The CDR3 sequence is CASSSPWAEAFF. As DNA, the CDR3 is TGTGCCAGCAGCTCGCCATGGGCCGAAGCTTTCTTT.

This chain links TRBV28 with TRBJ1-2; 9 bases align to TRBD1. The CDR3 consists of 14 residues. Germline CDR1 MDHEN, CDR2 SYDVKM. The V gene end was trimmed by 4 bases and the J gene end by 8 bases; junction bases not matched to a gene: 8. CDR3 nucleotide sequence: TGTGCCAGCAGTTCCGACAGGGGGGATAGGGGCTACACCTTC. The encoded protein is CASSSDRGDRGYTF.

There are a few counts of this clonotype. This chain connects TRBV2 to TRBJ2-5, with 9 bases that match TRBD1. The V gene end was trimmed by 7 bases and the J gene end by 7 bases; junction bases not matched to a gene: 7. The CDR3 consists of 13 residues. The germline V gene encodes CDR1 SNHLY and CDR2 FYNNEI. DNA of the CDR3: TGTGCCAGCACCGGACAGGGGTCTCGGACCCAGTACTTC. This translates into CASTGQGSRTQYF.

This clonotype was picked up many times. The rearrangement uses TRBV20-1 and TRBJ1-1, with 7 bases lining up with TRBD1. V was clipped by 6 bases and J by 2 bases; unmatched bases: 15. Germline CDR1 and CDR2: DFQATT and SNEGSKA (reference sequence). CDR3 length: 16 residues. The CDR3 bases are TGCAGTGCCCCACGGAGGACAGGAGCCCATAACACTGAAGCTTTCTTT. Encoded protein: CSAPRRTGAHNTEAFF.

CDR3 amino acids: CASSLGPGPGSDGYTF. In nucleotides, the CDR3 is TGTGCCAGCAGCTTGGGACCGGGACCAGGGTCGGATGGCTACACCTTC. This chain joins TRBV5-5 and TRBJ1-2; TRBD1 is a possible D gene (5 bases). The CDR3 runs to 16 residues. The ends were cut back, 0 bases at V and 6 bases at J, with 18 bases in the middle. Germline V gene lookup returns CDR1 SGHKS and CDR2 YYEKEE (reference sequence).

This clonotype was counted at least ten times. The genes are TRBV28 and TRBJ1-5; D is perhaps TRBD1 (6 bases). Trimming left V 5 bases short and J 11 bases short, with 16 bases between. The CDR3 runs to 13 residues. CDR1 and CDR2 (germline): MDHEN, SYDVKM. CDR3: CASSIDRPVAQHF. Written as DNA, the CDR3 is TGTGCCAGCAGTATCGACAGGCCGGTGGCCCAGCATTTT.

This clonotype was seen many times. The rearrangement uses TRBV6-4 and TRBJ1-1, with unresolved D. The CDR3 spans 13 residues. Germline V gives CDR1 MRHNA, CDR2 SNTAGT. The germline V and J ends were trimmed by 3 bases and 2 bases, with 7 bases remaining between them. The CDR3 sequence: CASSERSNTEAFF. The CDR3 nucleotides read TGTGCCAGCAGTGAGCGGAGCAACACTGAAGCTTTCTTT.

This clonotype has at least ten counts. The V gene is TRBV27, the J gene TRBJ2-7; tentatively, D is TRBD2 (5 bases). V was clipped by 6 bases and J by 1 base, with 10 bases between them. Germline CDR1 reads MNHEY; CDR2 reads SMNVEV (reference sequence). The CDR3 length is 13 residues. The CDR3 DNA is TGTGCCAGCAGCCCCGGGAAATCCTACGAGCAGTACTTC. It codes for CASSPGKSYEQYF.

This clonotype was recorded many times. The CDR3 protein is CATSGRGPTSTGELFF. Written as DNA, the CDR3 is TGTGCCACCAGCGGGAGGGGACCAACTTCCACCGGGGAGCTGTTTTTT. The chain carries TRBV15 and TRBJ2-2; TRBD2 matches 7 bases. Germline V lookup: CDR1 LNHNV, CDR2 YYDKDF (reference sequence). The CDR3 consists of 16 residues. Unmatched junction bases numbered 10, after V lost 5 bases and J lost 4 bases.

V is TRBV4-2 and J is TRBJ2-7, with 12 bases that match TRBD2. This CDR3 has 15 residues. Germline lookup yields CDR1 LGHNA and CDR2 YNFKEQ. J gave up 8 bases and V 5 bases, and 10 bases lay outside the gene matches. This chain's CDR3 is CASSKRLAGDTQQYF. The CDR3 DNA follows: TGTGCCAGCAGCAAACGACTAGCGGGAGACACTCAGCAGTACTTC.

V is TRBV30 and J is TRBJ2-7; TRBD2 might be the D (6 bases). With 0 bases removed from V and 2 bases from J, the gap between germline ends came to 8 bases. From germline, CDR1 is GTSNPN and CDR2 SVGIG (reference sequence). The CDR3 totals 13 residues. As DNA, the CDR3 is TGTGCCTGGAGTGTATCGGGGGCCTACGAGCAGTACTTC. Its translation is CAWSVSGAYEQYF.

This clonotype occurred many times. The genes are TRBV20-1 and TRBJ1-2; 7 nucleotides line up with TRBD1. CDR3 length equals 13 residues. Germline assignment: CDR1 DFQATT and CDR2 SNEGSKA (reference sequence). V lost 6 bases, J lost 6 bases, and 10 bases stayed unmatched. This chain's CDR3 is CSAYQGVGHGYTF. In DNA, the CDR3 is TGCAGTGCCTATCAGGGGGTAGGGCATGGCTACACCTTC.

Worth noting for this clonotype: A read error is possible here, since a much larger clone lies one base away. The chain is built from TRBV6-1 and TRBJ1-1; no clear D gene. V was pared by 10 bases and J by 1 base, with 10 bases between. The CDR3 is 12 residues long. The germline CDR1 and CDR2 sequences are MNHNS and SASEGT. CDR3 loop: CATTQRNTEAFF. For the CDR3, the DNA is TGTGCCACCACACAGAGGAACACTGAAGCTTTCTTT.

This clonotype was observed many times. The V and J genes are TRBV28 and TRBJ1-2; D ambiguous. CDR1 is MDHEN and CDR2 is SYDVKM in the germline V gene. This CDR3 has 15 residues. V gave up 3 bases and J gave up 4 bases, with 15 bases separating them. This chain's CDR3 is CASSLRFSKVYGYTF. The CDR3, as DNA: TGTGCCAGCAGTTTGAGGTTCTCAAAGGTCTATGGCTACACCTTC.